The rows below give T cell receptor beta chains drawn from one sample of a study of blood T cell repertoires in COVID-19. Only in-frame clones appear in the TCRdb table, and some are missing; sequencing was by immunoSEQ multiplex PCR. The data contain roughly 85,000 clones, 75% to 90% of them singletons. Input material: peripheral blood. The source of these receptors is a man in his forties or fifties with active or convalescent COVID-19. The conserved cysteine and the conserved F or W are not part of the CDR3 here. Fields, in order: J gene, clone size, V gene, CDR3 protein. Size values are once, few and many counts, or a class for expanded clones, and some rows have none.

j_call: TRBJ1-4; clone_size: .; v_call: TRBV19; cdr3_aa: ASSAPQGGSEKLF
j_call: TRBJ2-3; clone_size: .; v_call: TRBV5-5; cdr3_aa: ASSRLAGLVSTDTQY
j_call: TRBJ1-2; clone_size: .; v_call: TRBV6-5; cdr3_aa: AATPTGGSGYT
j_call: TRBJ2-1; clone_size: .; v_call: TRBV19; cdr3_aa: ASSLRAGAGEQF
j_call: TRBJ1-6; clone_size: .; v_call: TRBV7-2; cdr3_aa: ASSPQRDRGSPLH
j_call: TRBJ2-7; clone_size: few; v_call: TRBV7-2; cdr3_aa: ASSLMALTSYEQY
j_call: TRBJ2-7; clone_size: .; v_call: TRBV19; cdr3_aa: ASTRGQGASEQY
j_call: TRBJ2-7; clone_size: .; v_call: TRBV12-3/TRBV12-4; cdr3_aa: ASSSAGVSKY
j_call: TRBJ1-6; clone_size: .; v_call: TRBV5-4; cdr3_aa: ASRGIRDMNSPLH
j_call: TRBJ1-3; clone_size: .; v_call: TRBV30; cdr3_aa: AWSARGQGGNTIY
j_call: TRBJ2-5; clone_size: .; v_call: TRBV7-2; cdr3_aa: ASSLGSGVGQETQY
j_call: TRBJ2-3; clone_size: .; v_call: TRBV5-1; cdr3_aa: ASSFGGTSGRSDTQY
j_call: TRBJ2-5; clone_size: once; v_call: TRBV10-3; cdr3_aa: AITDRVFGTQY
j_call: TRBJ2-5; clone_size: once; v_call: TRBV11-3; cdr3_aa: ASSLRGGEETQY
j_call: TRBJ1-5; clone_size: .; v_call: TRBV4-1; cdr3_aa: ASSQDWAGGTEPQH
j_call: TRBJ2-5; clone_size: .; v_call: TRBV3-1/TRBV3-2; cdr3_aa: ASSPLGREATKETQY
j_call: TRBJ1-1; clone_size: .; v_call: TRBV10-1; cdr3_aa: ASSPGQTNTEAF
j_call: TRBJ2-5; clone_size: .; v_call: TRBV3-1/TRBV3-2; cdr3_aa: ASSQLAGGPDGTQY
j_call: TRBJ1-2; clone_size: .; v_call: TRBV29-1; cdr3_aa: SLGGDGYT
j_call: TRBJ2-3; clone_size: .; v_call: TRBV6-5; cdr3_aa: ASNQGGTDTQY
j_call: TRBJ1-1; clone_size: .; v_call: TRBV6-2/TRBV6-3; cdr3_aa: ASSYRGVSNTEAF
j_call: TRBJ2-2; clone_size: once; v_call: TRBV27; cdr3_aa: ASRGGANTGELF
j_call: TRBJ2-4; clone_size: .; v_call: TRBV28; cdr3_aa: ASSLSSNIQY
j_call: TRBJ2-1; clone_size: .; v_call: TRBV6-5; cdr3_aa: ASSTLASSYNEQF
j_call: TRBJ1-6; clone_size: .; v_call: TRBV2; cdr3_aa: ASPKTGGISPLH
j_call: TRBJ2-7; clone_size: .; v_call: TRBV21-1; cdr3_aa: ASSKAQDRTAYEQY
j_call: TRBJ1-4; clone_size: .; v_call: TRBV5-5; cdr3_aa: ASSLLQTNEKLF
j_call: TRBJ2-2; clone_size: .; v_call: TRBV7-2; cdr3_aa: ASSLTRNGELF
j_call: TRBJ2-1; clone_size: .; v_call: TRBV5-1; cdr3_aa: ASSLVGGEQF
j_call: TRBJ1-1; clone_size: .; v_call: TRBV5-4; cdr3_aa: ASSRPETGNTEAF
j_call: TRBJ1-4; clone_size: once; v_call: TRBV5-5; cdr3_aa: ASSLGQSATNEKLF
j_call: TRBJ2-3; clone_size: .; v_call: TRBV9; cdr3_aa: ASSAHLAQSTDTQY